The 29 T cell receptor beta chains below come from one sample, sequenced in a study of T cell responses to AZD1222 COVID-19 vaccine. Generated by immunoSEQ multiplex PCR, the TCRdb table keeps only in-frame clones and is missing some. Counted here are 75,000 to 100,000 clones, about nine tenths occurring once; the ten biggest clones make up about 2.2%. Source: peripheral blood, taken on day 0 of AZD1222 vaccination. The receptors were gathered from an adult in good health.

The rearrangement uses TRBV6-6 and TRBJ1-5; D is perhaps TRBD1 (6 bases). Trimming shortened V by 8 bases and J by 1 base, and 18 bases separated the two germline ends. Germline CDR1 is MNHNY and CDR2 is SVGAGI (reference sequence). This CDR3 comprises 16 residues. CDR3 loop: CASSGGSLWSNQPQHF. CDR3 DNA: TGTGCCAGCTCGGGGGGCAGCCTTTGGAGCAATCAGCCCCAGCATTTT.

The genes are TRBV7-2 and TRBJ2-1; D is unresolved. The CDR3 runs to 13 residues. Germline V gene lookup returns CDR1 SGHTA and CDR2 FQGNSA. The V end lost 1 base, the J end lost 5 bases, and 6 bases lay between the germline ends. CDR3 in amino acids: CASSLGHNNEQFF. The CDR3 DNA reads as TGTGCCAGCAGCTTAGGCCATAACAATGAGCAGTTCTTC.

This clone was seen only a few times. The chain is built from TRBV30 and TRBJ1-6; perhaps TRBD1 as D (6 bases). Germline V gene sequence: CDR1 GTSNPN, CDR2 SVGIG (reference sequence). With 7 bases removed from V and 0 bases from J, the gap between germline ends came to 16 bases. CDR3 size: 16 residues. The CDR3 protein is CASGAGAYSYNSPLHF. CDR3 in DNA: TGTGCCTCCGGGGCAGGGGCTTACTCCTATAATTCACCCCTCCACTTT. The full variable domain, with the rest looked up from reference TRBV30 and TRBJ1-6, is SQTIHQWPATLVQPVGSPLSLECTVEGTSNPNLYWYRQAAGRGLQLLFYSVGIGQISSEVPQNLSASRPQDRQFILSSKKLLLSDSGFYLCASGAGAYSYNSPLHFGNGTRLTVT.

This chain joins TRBV15 and TRBJ1-2, with D possibly matching TRBD1 (6 bases). V was clipped by 2 bases and J by 4 bases, with 23 bases between them. The CDR3 is made up of 18 amino acids. Germline loops: CDR1 LNHNV, CDR2 YYDKDF (reference sequence). CDR3 residues: CATSRPPSGDIQIYGYTF. The CDR3, as DNA: TGTGCCACCAGCAGACCTCCGTCCGGGGACATACAAATCTATGGCTACACCTTC.

The rearrangement links TRBV28 to TRBJ1-5; D possibly corresponds to TRBD1 (6 bases). Germline V gene sequence: CDR1 MDHEN, CDR2 SYDVKM. The CDR3 sequence is 15 residues long. Trimming took off 3 bases at V and 2 bases at J, with 11 bases between the two ends. CDR3 DNA: TGTGCCAGCAGTTTGATACAGGGACGCAATCAGCCCCAGCATTTT. Protein product: CASSLIQGRNQPQHF.

This clone was counted once. The chain links TRBV2 to TRBJ1-6; possible D gene TRBD1, 5 bases. V gave up 3 bases and J gave up 8 bases, with 11 bases separating them. CDR1 and CDR2 (germline): SNHLY, FYNNEI. This CDR3 is built from 14 residues. DNA of the CDR3: TGTGCCAGCAGTGATCAGGGTAGGGATTCACCCCTCCACTTT. Its translation is CASSDQGRDSPLHF.

The chain joins TRBV5-1 to TRBJ1-4, with D uncertain. Germline V CDR1 and CDR2: SGHRS, YFSETQ. The CDR3 spans 14 residues. V was cut by 0 bases and J by 6 bases, with 9 bases left in between. This CDR3 reads CASSLAPGHEKLFF. The CDR3 nucleotides read TGCGCCAGCAGCTTGGCTCCAGGTCATGAAAAACTGTTTTTT.

CDR3 in amino acids: CASSFEGAGVIYEQYF. The CDR3 DNA is TGCGCCAGCAGCTTTGAGGGGGCGGGAGTGATCTACGAGCAGTACTTC. The chain recombines TRBV5-1 with TRBJ2-7; D possibly uses TRBD1 or TRBD2 (7 bases each). The CDR3 has 16 residues. The germline CDR1 and CDR2 sequences are SGHRS and YFSETQ. V dropped 2 bases and J dropped 3 bases, with 18 bases sitting between them.

J is TRBJ1-5 and V is TRBV3-1 (or the pseudogene TRBV3-2); a possible D gene is TRBD1 (5 bases). Trimming shortened V by 4 bases and J by 5 bases, and 12 bases separated the two germline ends. The CDR3 has 14 residues. Germline CDR1 and CDR2: LGHDT and YNNKEL (reference sequence). CDR3 loop: CASSPQDSYQPQHF. DNA of the CDR3: TGTGCCAGCAGCCCCCAAGACAGTTATCAGCCCCAGCATTTT.

The chain combines TRBV7-8 with TRBJ1-6, with TRBD1 identical over 9 bases. The CDR3 runs 16 residues. V gave up 5 bases and J gave up 5 bases; unmatched junction bases: 7. Germline lookup yields CDR1 SGHVS and CDR2 FQNEAQ. The CDR3 DNA follows: TGTGCCAGCAGCCACACAGGGGGCGCGCATAATTCACCCCTCCACTTT. As protein: CASSHTGGAHNSPLHF. Variable domain in full (rest from reference TRBV7-8 and TRBJ1-6): GAGVSQSPRYKVAKRGQDVALRCDPISGHVSLFWYQQALGQGPEFLTYFQNEAQLDKSGLPSDRFFAERPEGSVSTLKIQRTQQEDSAVYLCASSHTGGAHNSPLHFGNGTRLTVT.

The chain joins TRBV7-9 to TRBJ2-7; 9 nucleotides agree with TRBD1. The J segment lost 7 bases and the V segment lost 5 bases, leaving 12 bases of the junction unmatched. Germline-derived CDR1 and CDR2 are SEHNR and FQNEAQ (reference sequence). The CDR3 is made up of 15 amino acids. The CDR3 reads CASSPPGTGLGEQYF. In DNA, the CDR3 is TGTGCCAGCAGCCCCCCGGGGACAGGGCTGGGTGAGCAGTACTTC.

This chain uses TRBV18 with TRBJ2-7; D may match TRBD1 or TRBD2 (5 bases each). Trimming removed 1 base at V and 6 bases at J, with 13 bases between. This CDR3 comprises 14 residues. Per germline, CDR1 KGHSH and CDR2 LQKENI. The CDR3 coding sequence is TGTGCCAGCTCACCACTCAGGGACGGGGCCGAGCAGTACTTC. Translation: CASSPLRDGAEQYF.

The chain carries TRBV27 and TRBJ1-1; 7 nucleotides align to TRBD1. Germline V gives CDR1 MNHEY, CDR2 SMNVEV (reference sequence). The CDR3 totals 15 residues. J was trimmed by 2 bases and V by 5 bases; bases with no gene match: 8. CDR3 nucleotide sequence: TGTGCCAGCAGTCCAAGGACAGGAACAAACACTGAAGCTTTCTTT. This codes for CASSPRTGTNTEAFF.

The V call is TRBV6-5, the J call TRBJ1-3; D is unclear. Trimming shortened V by 4 bases and J by 9 bases, and 10 bases separated the two germline ends. The germline V gene has CDR1 MNHEY and CDR2 SVGAGI. The CDR3 extends over 12 amino acids. The CDR3 spells CASSSPAGTIYF. The CDR3 bases are TGTGCCAGCAGTTCACCCGCCGGCACCATATATTTT.

V usage is TRBV6-5 and J usage is TRBJ2-7; 7 bases map to TRBD1. Germline trimming cut 5 bases from V and 4 bases from J; bases unmatched to any gene: 11. This CDR3 has 15 residues. Germline values: CDR1 MNHEY, CDR2 SVGAGI. In DNA, the CDR3 is TGTGCCAGCAGTAAGGGACAGATCACGGCATACGAGCAGTACTTC. As protein: CASSKGQITAYEQYF.

This clone was recorded only once. The chain couples TRBV5-5 to TRBJ2-7; no definite D call. The V and J ends lost 0 bases and 3 bases respectively, with 13 bases between them. From germline, CDR1 is SGHKS and CDR2 YYEKEE (reference sequence). This CDR3 spans 15 amino acids. CDR3 protein: CASSLGLDPLYEQYF. The CDR3 DNA follows: TGTGCCAGCAGCTTGGGGCTAGATCCACTCTACGAGCAGTACTTC. Supplemented by reference TRBV5-5 and TRBJ2-7, the full variable domain reads DAGVTQSPTHLIKTRGQQVTLRCSPISGHKSVSWYQQVLGQGPQFIFQYYEKEERGRGNFPDRFSARQFPNYSSELNVNALLLGDSALYLCASSLGLDPLYEQYFGPGTRLTVT.

The CDR3 protein is CASSIGGVGGNEKLFF. In nucleotides, the CDR3 is TGTGCCAGTAGTATAGGCGGGGTCGGAGGGAATGAAAAACTGTTTTTT. The chain recombines TRBV19 with TRBJ1-4; D gene uncertain. Germline CDR1 is LNHDA and CDR2 is SQIVND (reference sequence). This CDR3 has 16 residues. V shed 1 base and J shed 5 bases, with 14 bases lying between them.

V and J are TRBV21-1 and TRBJ1-5; the DNA was not used to check the table's D call, TRBD1. TRBV21-1 is a listed pseudogene. CDR3 length: 15 amino acids. CDR3 in DNA: TGTGCCAGCAGCACCCACAGGGGGAGCAATCAGCCCCAGCATTTT. Its translation is CASSTHRGSNQPQHF.

The chain carries TRBV19 and TRBJ1-2; TRBD1 agrees at 12 bases. Germline V gives CDR1 LNHDA, CDR2 SQIVND (reference sequence). This CDR3 is built from 17 residues. The V segment lost 4 bases and the J segment 4 bases; nucleotides outside the gene matches: 10. Here the CDR3 reads CASSNRDRGRGSYGYTF. The CDR3 region has the DNA TGTGCCAGTAGTAACCGGGACAGGGGGCGCGGAAGCTATGGCTACACCTTC.

The V gene is TRBV11-1, the J gene TRBJ1-2, with TRBD1 identical over 8 bases. Germline lookup yields CDR1 SGHAT and CDR2 FQDESV (reference sequence). Trimming removed 4 bases from V and 1 base from J; junction bases left unmatched: 5. The CDR3 sequence is 15 residues long. The CDR3 bases are TGTGCCAGCAGCTCTTGGACAGGGAATAACTATGGCTACACCTTC. This sequence encodes CASSSWTGNNYGYTF.

This chain joins TRBV13 and TRBJ2-1; no reliable D call. Germline V gene lookup returns CDR1 PRHDT and CDR2 FYEKMQ (reference sequence). There are 15 residues in the CDR3. Trimming pared 7 bases from V and 3 bases from J, leaving 16 bases between. The CDR3 here is CASTTMTEIYNEQFF. In DNA form, the CDR3 reads TGTGCCAGCACCACGATGACGGAGATCTACAATGAGCAGTTCTTC.

This chain joins TRBV5-1 and TRBJ2-2; the match to TRBD1 covers 11 bases. Trimming at V came to 6 bases and at J to 3 bases, leaving 7 bases not matched to a gene. CDR3 size: 16 residues. CDR1 and CDR2 (germline): SGHRS, YFSETQ. The CDR3 sequence: CASKLLGQGDTGELFF. In DNA form, the CDR3 reads TGCGCCAGCAAATTACTGGGACAGGGGGACACCGGGGAGCTGTTTTTT. The whole variable domain, filled in from reference TRBV5-1 and TRBJ2-2, reads KAGVTQTPRYLIKTRGQQVTLSCSPISGHRSVSWYQQTPGQGLQFLFEYFSETQRNKGNFPGRFSGRQFSNSRSEMNVSTLELGDSALYLCASKLLGQGDTGELFFGEGSRLTVL.

The rearrangement uses TRBV5-8 and TRBJ1-3; 12 bases are shared with TRBD1. The CDR3 runs 20 residues. CDR1 and CDR2 from the germline V gene are SGHTS and YDEGEE. Trimming took 4 bases from V and 0 from J; bases not matched to a gene: 14. CDR3 in amino acids: CASSADRDRGRRDSGNTIYF. CDR3 DNA sequence: TGTGCCAGCAGCGCCGACCGGGACAGGGGGCGAAGAGACTCTGGAAACACCATATATTTT.

This chain connects TRBV10-3 to TRBJ1-2; 7 nucleotides match TRBD1. This CDR3 comprises 14 residues. Germline V CDR1 and CDR2: ENHRY, SYGVKD. Unmatched junction bases numbered 4, after V lost 2 bases and J lost 4 bases. The CDR3 DNA is TGTGCCATCAGTGAGACAGGGGAGGGCTATGGCTACACCTTC. It translates to CAISETGEGYGYTF.

CDR3 in amino acids: CASSSWDRGGVGELFF. In DNA form, the CDR3 reads TGTGCCAGCAGCTCGTGGGACAGGGGCGGCGTCGGGGAGCTGTTTTTT. V usage is TRBV11-3 and J usage is TRBJ2-2, with TRBD1 identical over 10 bases. This CDR3 comprises 16 residues. Germline CDR1 is SGHNT and CDR2 is YENEEA. Trimming cost V 4 bases and J 7 bases; bases outside gene matches: 9.

J is TRBJ2-3 and V is TRBV7-3; D not certain. The CDR3 totals 14 residues. Germline loops: CDR1 SGHTA, CDR2 FQGTGA. V was shortened by 2 bases and J by 0 bases, with 6 bases between the two germline ends. The CDR3 sequence is CASSLRGSTDTQYF. CDR3 bases: TGTGCCAGCAGCTTACGTGGTAGCACAGATACGCAGTATTTT.

The rearrangement joins TRBV9 to TRBJ2-5; weak D call: TRBD2 (7 bases). Per the germline V gene, CDR1 is SGDLS and CDR2 is YYNGEE. The CDR3 totals 16 residues. Trimming cost V 0 bases and J 4 bases, with 16 bases left between them. CDR3 nucleotide sequence: TGTGCCAGCAGCGTAGCGGGGGGCCGGATCTTAGAGACCCAGTACTTC. Its protein product is CASSVAGGRILETQYF.

This rearrangement joins TRBV2 to TRBJ2-7, with D unclear. Trimming pared 1 base from V and 4 bases from J, leaving 2 bases between. The CDR3 loop spans 11 amino acids. The germline CDR1 and CDR2 sequences are SNHLY and FYNNEI. The CDR3 sequence is CASSEVYEQYF. CDR3 DNA: TGTGCCAGCAGTGAAGTTTACGAGCAGTACTTC.

The V call is TRBV7-2, the J call TRBJ1-4; possibly TRBD1 for D (5 bases). V was cut by 5 bases and J by 5 bases, with 18 bases left in between. The CDR3 extends over 16 amino acids. In germline, CDR1 is SGHTA, CDR2 FQGNSA. The CDR3 spells CASSRYGGGSNEKLFF. The DNA for the CDR3 is TGTGCCAGCAGCCGCTACGGCGGGGGGAGCAATGAAAAACTGTTTTTT.